What follows are 22 T cell receptor beta chains derived from one specimen sequenced in a study of shared clonotypes between healthy human individuals. Profiled with immunoSEQ multiplex PCR; TCRdb holds only in-frame clones, not every one. The sample gives 2.5 million or so clones, roughly 92% of which show up once; around 0.14% is in the top ten. Sequenced sample: naive CD4+ T cells sorted from blood. This sample's subset: CD45RA+ positively selected. The origin of the receptors is a man between 18 and 35 years old in good health.

J is TRBJ2-1 and V is TRBV4-3; 13 nucleotides align to TRBD2. The CDR3 has 14 residues. Looked up from germline, CDR1 is LGHNA and CDR2 is YSLEER. V was pared by 6 bases and J by 8 bases, with 4 bases of the junction left unmatched. CDR3 sequence (DNA): TGCGCCAGCAGTCGAACTAGCGGGGGGGATGAGCAGTTCTTC. This codes for CASSRTSGGDEQFF.

Concerning this clone itself: The sample contains more than one DNA sequence encoding this CDR3. V and J are TRBV6-5 and TRBJ2-3; unclear D gene. CDR1 MNHEY and CDR2 SVGAGI come from the germline V gene. This CDR3 has 15 residues. V was clipped by 0 bases and J by 2 bases, with 9 bases between them. In nucleotides, the CDR3 is TGTGCCAGCAGTTACTCGGGCAGGAACACAGATACGCAGTATTTT. It translates to CASSYSGRNTDTQYF.

The genes are TRBV9 and TRBJ2-7, with D possibly being TRBD1 (5 bases). The V gene lost 4 bases and the J gene lost 2 bases, with 13 bases spanning the gap. This CDR3 spans 14 amino acids. The germline V gene has CDR1 SGDLS and CDR2 YYNGEE. The CDR3 DNA reads as TGTGCCAGCAGCACTGACAGATTGACCTACGAGCAGTACTTC. Its protein product is CASSTDRLTYEQYF.

CDR3 in DNA: TGTGCCAGCAGCTCAGCGGGGGTGAACACTGAAGCTTTCTTT. It codes for CASSSAGVNTEAFF. The J gene is TRBJ1-1, the V gene TRBV11-1, with D maybe TRBD1 (5 bases). The ends were cut back, 4 bases at V and 0 bases at J, with 9 bases in the middle. From germline, CDR1 is SGHAT and CDR2 FQDESV (reference sequence). CDR3 size: 14 residues.

The chain uses TRBV10-3 and TRBJ2-3; D perhaps matches TRBD1 (5 bases). The CDR3 loop spans 15 amino acids. CDR1 and CDR2 (germline): ENHRY, SYGVKD. V was trimmed by 0 bases and J by 3 bases, leaving 10 bases between them. The CDR3 region is CAISESVRVTDTQYF. Here the CDR3 DNA reads TGTGCCATCAGTGAGTCGGTCAGGGTGACAGATACGCAGTATTTT.

As DNA, the CDR3 is TGTGCCAGCAGGGGATTTGGGTGGAACACTGAAGCTTTCTTT. Amino acids: CASRGFGWNTEAFF. The rearrangement links TRBV11-2 to TRBJ1-1; no reliable D call. CDR3 length: 14 residues. V was clipped by 6 bases and J by 1 base, with 12 bases between them. The germline V gene has CDR1 SGHAT and CDR2 FQNNGV.

The chain couples TRBV6-1 to TRBJ1-1; the D gene is possibly TRBD1 (5 bases). The CDR3 is 13 amino acids. Between the trimmed V and J ends, which lost 4 bases and 7 bases, there was a span of 13 bases. Germline CDR1 is MNHNS and CDR2 is SASEGT. The CDR3, as DNA: TGTGCCAGCAGTGCTTGGTGGCAGGGTGAAGCTTTCTTT. It codes for CASSAWWQGEAFF.

The J gene is TRBJ1-3, the V gene TRBV18, with D perhaps TRBD1 (5 bases). CDR1 is KGHSH and CDR2 is LQKENI in the germline V gene. The CDR3 is 15 amino acids. Trimming stripped 5 bases from V and 2 bases from J, with 13 bases between. The CDR3 is CASSSDSSTGNTIYF. CDR3 coding DNA: TGTGCCAGCTCATCAGACAGTTCTACTGGAAACACCATATATTTT.

The chain carries TRBV12-5 and TRBJ1-4, with D unclear. Looked up from germline, CDR1 is LGHNT and CDR2 is FRNRAP. The CDR3 consists of 16 residues. V gave up 0 bases and J gave up 7 bases, with 15 bases separating them. As DNA, the CDR3 is TGTGCTAGTGGTTTGGTAGTAAGGGTTCGGGCTGAAAAACTGTTTTTT. This codes for CASGLVVRVRAEKLFF.

V is TRBV5-4 and J is TRBJ1-3; a weak D match, TRBD1 (5 bases). This CDR3 spans 16 amino acids. Germline assignment: CDR1 SGHNT and CDR2 YYREEE (reference sequence). Deletions cut 3 bases from V and 4 bases from J, with 17 bases between. CDR3 nucleotide sequence: TGTGCCAGCAGCTCCGGAGGGACCCCGGGAGGAAACACCATATATTTT. Residues: CASSSGGTPGGNTIYF. Full variable domain (remainder filled in from reference TRBV5-4 and TRBJ1-3): ETGVTQSPTHLIKTRGQQVTLRCSSQSGHNTVSWYQQALGQGPQFIFQYYREEENGRGNFPPRFSGLQFPNYSSELNVNALELDDSALYLCASSSGGTPGGNTIYFGEGSWLTVV.

The chain joins TRBV9 to TRBJ2-5, with TRBD1 matching 8 bases. In germline, CDR1 is SGDLS, CDR2 YYNGEE. After removal of 5 bases from V and 5 bases from J, the junction contained 14 bases not matched to a gene. This CDR3 spans 16 amino acids. For the CDR3, the DNA is TGTGCCAGCAGTGTGGGGTCAGGGGGCGGCGGGGAGACCCAGTACTTC. It specifies CASSVGSGGGGETQYF.

This rearrangement joins TRBV25-1 to TRBJ2-7, with 8 bases aligning to TRBD1. V shed 8 bases, J shed 5 bases, and the junction held 8 bases outside the gene matches. This CDR3 region has 13 residues. Germline CDR1 and CDR2: MGHDK and SYGVNS. The CDR3 bases are TGTGCCAGCGCCGGGACAGGTACCCACGAGCAGTACTTC. Translation gives CASAGTGTHEQYF.

The chain uses TRBV11-2 and TRBJ2-5, with 7 bases identical to TRBD2. V was clipped by 4 bases and J by 3 bases; unmatched bases: 5. The germline V gene encodes CDR1 SGHAT and CDR2 FQNNGV. The CDR3 loop spans 14 amino acids. The CDR3 loop is CASSSSRGEETQYF. DNA of the CDR3: TGTGCCAGCAGCTCTAGCCGGGGGGAAGAGACCCAGTACTTC.

The chain joins TRBV9 to TRBJ1-3, with D possibly TRBD1 on 6 matching bases. The CDR3 is made up of 13 amino acids. V lost 4 bases and J lost 3, with 8 bases in between. CDR1 is SGDLS, CDR2 YYNGEE, per germline. The chain's CDR3 is CASSSGVGNTIYF. The CDR3 nucleotides read TGTGCCAGCAGCTCAGGGGTTGGAAACACCATATATTTT.

The V and J genes are TRBV11-2 and TRBJ1-1, with a possible D match to TRBD1 (5 bases). The germline CDR1 and CDR2 sequences are SGHAT and FQNNGV. This CDR3 has 16 residues. The V end was cut by 5 bases, the J end by 6 bases, with 22 bases between. CDR3 sequence: CASSPAGTLILAEAFF. The CDR3 bases are TGTGCCAGCAGCCCTGCCGGGACCCTAATTCTCGCTGAAGCTTTCTTT.

The rearrangement uses TRBV7-2 and TRBJ2-5; D possibly matches TRBD1 or TRBD2 (6 bases each). The CDR3 sequence is 11 residues long. Germline V gene lookup returns CDR1 SGHTA and CDR2 FQGNSA. Trimming took off 5 bases at V and 10 bases at J, with 11 bases between the two ends. The CDR3 DNA reads TGTGCCAGCAGCCTAGAGGGGGGCCAGTACTTC. This encodes CASSLEGGQYF.

The chain links TRBV27 to TRBJ2-5; 11 bases line up with TRBD2. The CDR3 has 14 residues. V gave up 5 bases and J gave up 4 bases; unmatched junction bases: 3. Germline V gene sequence: CDR1 MNHEY, CDR2 SMNVEV (reference sequence). CDR3 in amino acids: CASSTGLAVETQYF. The CDR3 bases are TGTGCCAGCAGTACGGGACTAGCGGTAGAGACCCAGTACTTC.

This chain uses TRBV27 with TRBJ1-6; D gene unclear. Germline values: CDR1 MNHEY, CDR2 SMNVEV (reference sequence). This CDR3 region has 15 residues. Trimming stripped 9 bases from V and 0 bases from J, with 12 bases between. CDR3 amino acids: CASKGGSSYNSPLHF. Written as DNA, the CDR3 is TGTGCCAGTAAAGGAGGGAGCTCCTATAATTCACCCCTCCACTTT.

The V call is TRBV10-3, the J call TRBJ1-1; TRBD1 matches 8 bases. CDR3 length equals 13 residues. CDR1 is ENHRY, CDR2 SYGVKD, per germline. Losses at the gene ends were 7 bases for V and 6 bases for J; bases not matched to a gene: 7. The CDR3 nucleotides are TGTGCCATCACCCGCGCAGGGGGCTCTGAAGCTTTCTTT. This sequence encodes CAITRAGGSEAFF.

This clone was recorded once. The J gene is TRBJ2-5, the V gene TRBV5-1; D is possibly TRBD1 (5 bases). Trimming removed 5 bases at V and 7 bases at J, with 18 bases between. The germline V gene encodes CDR1 SGHRS and CDR2 YFSETQ. The CDR3 length is 14 residues. The DNA of the CDR3 is TGCGCCAGCAGGGATTCGGGCCACCAGGGGACCCAGTACTTC. It codes for CASRDSGHQGTQYF.

J is TRBJ2-7 and V is TRBV19, with TRBD1 identical over 9 bases. V was clipped by 6 bases and J by 2 bases; unmatched bases: 11. The CDR3 totals 16 residues. Germline CDR1 reads LNHDA; CDR2 reads SQIVND (reference sequence). The CDR3, as DNA: TGTGCCAGTAGGCTTGAGGACAGGGGAGGCACCTACGAGCAGTACTTC. Translated, it gives CASRLEDRGGTYEQYF.

The chain joins TRBV5-6 to TRBJ2-5; the D gene could be TRBD1 or TRBD2 (5 bases each). This CDR3 is built from 14 residues. V lost 0 bases and J 1 base, leaving 7 bases between the germline ends. The V gene's germline CDR1 is SGHDT and CDR2 YYEEEE. This chain's CDR3 is CASSLAGAQETQYF. CDR3 sequence (DNA): TGTGCCAGCAGCTTGGCCGGGGCCCAAGAGACCCAGTACTTC.